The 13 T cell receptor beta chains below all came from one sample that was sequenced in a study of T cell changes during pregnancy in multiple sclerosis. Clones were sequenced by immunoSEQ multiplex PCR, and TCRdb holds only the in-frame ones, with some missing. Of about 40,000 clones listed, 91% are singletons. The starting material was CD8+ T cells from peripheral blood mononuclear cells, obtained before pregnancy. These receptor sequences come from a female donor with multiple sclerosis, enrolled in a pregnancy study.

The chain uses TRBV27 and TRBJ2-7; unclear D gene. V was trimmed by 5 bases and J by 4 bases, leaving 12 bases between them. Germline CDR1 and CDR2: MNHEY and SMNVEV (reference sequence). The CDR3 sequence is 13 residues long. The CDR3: CASSRSSLYEQYF. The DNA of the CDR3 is TGTGCCAGCAGTAGATCAAGCTTATACGAGCAGTACTTC.

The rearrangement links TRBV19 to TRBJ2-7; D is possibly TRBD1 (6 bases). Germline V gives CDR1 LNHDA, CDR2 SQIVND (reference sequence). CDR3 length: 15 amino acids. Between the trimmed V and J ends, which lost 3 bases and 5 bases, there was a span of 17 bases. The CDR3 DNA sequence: TGTGCCAGTAGTATGACTCCACAGGGAGCCGACGAGCAGTACTTC. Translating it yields CASSMTPQGADEQYF.

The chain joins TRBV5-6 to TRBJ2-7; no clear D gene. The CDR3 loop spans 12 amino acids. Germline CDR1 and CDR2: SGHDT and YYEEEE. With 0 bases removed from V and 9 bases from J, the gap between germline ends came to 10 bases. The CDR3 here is CASSLGGVVQYF. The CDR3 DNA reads TGTGCCAGCAGCTTGGGAGGAGTAGTGCAGTACTTC.

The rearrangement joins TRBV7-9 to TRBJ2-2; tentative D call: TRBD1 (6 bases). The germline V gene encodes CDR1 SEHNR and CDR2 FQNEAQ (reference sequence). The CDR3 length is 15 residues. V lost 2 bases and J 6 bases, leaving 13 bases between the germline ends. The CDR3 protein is CASSLRSGEAGELFF. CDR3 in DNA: TGTGCCAGCAGCTTAAGGTCAGGGGAAGCCGGGGAGCTGTTTTTT. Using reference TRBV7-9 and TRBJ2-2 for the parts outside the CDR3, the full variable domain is DTGVSQNPRHKITKRGQNVTFRCDPISEHNRLYWYRQTLGQGPEFLTYFQNEAQLEKSRLLSDRFSAERPKGSFSTLEIQRTEQGDSAMYLCASSLRSGEAGELFFGEGSRLTVL.

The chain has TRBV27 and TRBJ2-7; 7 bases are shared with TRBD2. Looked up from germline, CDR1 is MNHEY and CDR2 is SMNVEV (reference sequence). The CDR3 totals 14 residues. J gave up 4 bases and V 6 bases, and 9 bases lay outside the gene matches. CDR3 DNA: TGTGCCAGCAGGTCCATAGGCGGGAGTTACGAGCAGTACTTC. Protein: CASRSIGGSYEQYF.

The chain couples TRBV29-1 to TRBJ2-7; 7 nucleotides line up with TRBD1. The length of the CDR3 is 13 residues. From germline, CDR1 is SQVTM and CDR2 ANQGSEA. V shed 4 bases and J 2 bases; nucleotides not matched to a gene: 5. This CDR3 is CSVATGPPYEQYF. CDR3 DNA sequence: TGCAGCGTTGCGACAGGGCCTCCCTACGAGCAGTACTTC.

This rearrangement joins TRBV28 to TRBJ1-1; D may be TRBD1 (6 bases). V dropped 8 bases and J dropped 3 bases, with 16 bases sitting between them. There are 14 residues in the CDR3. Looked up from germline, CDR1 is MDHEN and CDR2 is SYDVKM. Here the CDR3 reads CASQRLGQHTEAFF. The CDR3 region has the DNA TGTGCCAGCCAGAGATTAGGACAGCACACTGAAGCTTTCTTT.

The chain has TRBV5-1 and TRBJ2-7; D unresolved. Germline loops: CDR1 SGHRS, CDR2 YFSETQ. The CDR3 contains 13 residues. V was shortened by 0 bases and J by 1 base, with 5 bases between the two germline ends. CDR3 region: CASSLAGSYEQYF. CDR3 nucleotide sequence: TGCGCCAGCAGCTTGGCCGGGTCCTACGAGCAGTACTTC.

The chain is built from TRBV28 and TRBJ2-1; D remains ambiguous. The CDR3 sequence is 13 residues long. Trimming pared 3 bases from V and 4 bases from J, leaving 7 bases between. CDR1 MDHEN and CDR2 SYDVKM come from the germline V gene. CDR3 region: CASSLQVYNEQFF. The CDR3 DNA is TGTGCCAGCAGTTTGCAGGTGTACAATGAGCAGTTCTTC.

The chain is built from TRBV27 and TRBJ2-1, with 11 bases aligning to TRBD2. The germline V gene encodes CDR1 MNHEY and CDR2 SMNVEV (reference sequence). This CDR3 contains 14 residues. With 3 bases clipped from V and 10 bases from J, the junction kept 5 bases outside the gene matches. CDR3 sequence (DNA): TGTGCCAGCAGTTTTTCTAGCGGGAGGCGGGAGCAGTTCTTC. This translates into CASSFSSGRREQFF.

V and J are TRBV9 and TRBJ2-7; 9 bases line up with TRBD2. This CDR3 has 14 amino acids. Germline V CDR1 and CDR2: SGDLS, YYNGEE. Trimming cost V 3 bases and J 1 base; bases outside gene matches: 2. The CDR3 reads CASSGTSGSYEQYF. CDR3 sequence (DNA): TGTGCCAGCAGCGGAACTAGCGGGTCCTACGAGCAGTACTTC.

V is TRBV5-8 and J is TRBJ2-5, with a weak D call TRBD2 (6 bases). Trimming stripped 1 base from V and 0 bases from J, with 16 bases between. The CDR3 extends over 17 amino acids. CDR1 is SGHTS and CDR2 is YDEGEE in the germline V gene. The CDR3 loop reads CASSLRGGDHYQETQYF. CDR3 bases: TGTGCCAGCAGCTTGCGAGGAGGGGATCATTACCAAGAGACCCAGTACTTC.

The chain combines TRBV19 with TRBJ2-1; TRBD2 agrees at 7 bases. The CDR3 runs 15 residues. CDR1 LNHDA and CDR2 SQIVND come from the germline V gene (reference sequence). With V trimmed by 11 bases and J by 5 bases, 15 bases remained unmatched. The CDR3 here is CASNPRESGDNEQFF. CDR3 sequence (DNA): TGTGCCTCCAACCCTCGGGAAAGCGGGGACAATGAGCAGTTCTTC.